Listed here are 26 T cell receptor beta chains from one sample, sequenced in a study of cytomegalovirus exposure and HLA in healthy donors. Sequencing used immunoSEQ multiplex PCR; TCRdb keeps in-frame clones, though not all of them. The table has hundreds of thousands of clones, around 88% seen once. The sample comprised PBMCs. Receptors originate from a woman in her 30s in good health and CMV-seropositive.

The V and J genes are TRBV19 and TRBJ1-2; D might be TRBD1 (6 bases). This CDR3 is 15 amino acids long. V shed 0 bases and J shed 3 bases, with 11 bases lying between them. The germline V gene encodes CDR1 LNHDA and CDR2 SQIVND (reference sequence). Written as DNA, the CDR3 is TGTGCCAGTAGTATAGAACAGGGAGGGGACTATGGCTACACCTTC. It is translated as CASSIEQGGDYGYTF.

This chain links TRBV11-3 with TRBJ1-2, with a weak D call TRBD1 (6 bases). Germline V gene data show CDR1 as SGHNT and CDR2 as YENEEA. V was cut by 4 bases and J by 4 bases, with 13 bases left in between. This CDR3 region has 14 residues. In DNA, the CDR3 is TGTGCCAGCAGCTCAGGACAGTTTGGCTATGGCTACACCTTC. Protein product: CASSSGQFGYGYTF.

The DNA of the CDR3 is TGTGCCAGCAGCGTAGGTGTGGGCAACGTCGATGAGCAGTTCTTC. Its translation is CASSVGVGNVDEQFF. The V call is TRBV9, the J call TRBJ2-1; no definite D call. Germline V lookup: CDR1 SGDLS, CDR2 YYNGEE. The CDR3 consists of 15 residues. The V end lost 0 bases, the J end lost 8 bases, and 15 bases lay between the germline ends.

The genes are TRBV7-3 and TRBJ2-1, with a weak D call TRBD2 (6 bases). Trimming stripped 2 bases from V and 6 bases from J, with 23 bases between. Germline V gene data show CDR1 as SGHTA and CDR2 as FQGTGA. This CDR3 has 18 residues. CDR3 bases: TGTGCCAGCAGCTTAGGTTCGGGAGAAAGATCACCGACCAATGAGCAGTTCTTC. Its protein product is CASSLGSGERSPTNEQFF.

The gene calls are TRBV5-1 and TRBJ2-3, with D perhaps TRBD2 (6 bases). CDR3 length: 16 residues. Trimming took off 0 bases at V and 4 bases at J, with 15 bases between the two ends. Per the germline V gene, CDR1 is SGHRS and CDR2 is YFSETQ. The DNA for the CDR3 is TGCGCCAGCAGCTTGGAAGACTACGGCGGGGCAGATACGCAGTATTTT. Residues: CASSLEDYGGADTQYF. Full variable domain (remainder filled in from reference TRBV5-1 and TRBJ2-3): KAGVTQTPRYLIKTRGQQVTLSCSPISGHRSVSWYQQTPGQGLQFLFEYFSETQRNKGNFPGRFSGRQFSNSRSEMNVSTLELGDSALYLCASSLEDYGGADTQYFGPGTRLTVL.

V and J are TRBV19 and TRBJ2-7, with 7 bases aligning to TRBD1. CDR3 length: 15 amino acids. CDR1 is LNHDA and CDR2 is SQIVND in the germline V gene (reference sequence). With 4 bases clipped from V and 3 bases from J, the junction kept 9 bases outside the gene matches. This chain's CDR3 is CASSSSGTVDYEQYF. CDR3 nucleotide sequence: TGTGCCAGTAGTAGTTCCGGGACAGTGGACTACGAGCAGTACTTC.

The chain couples TRBV5-6 to TRBJ2-7; the match to TRBD2 covers 8 bases. The J segment lost 3 bases and the V segment lost 2 bases, leaving 4 bases of the junction unmatched. CDR3 size: 14 residues. Germline V lookup: CDR1 SGHDT, CDR2 YYEEEE. In nucleotides, the CDR3 is TGTGCCAGCAGCTTTAGCGGGAACTACTACGAGCAGTACTTC. The encoded protein is CASSFSGNYYEQYF.

The rearrangement uses TRBV12-5 and TRBJ2-1; 9 bases are a match to TRBD1. V dropped 2 bases and J dropped 3; count of bases not matched to a gene: 5. The CDR3 contains 16 residues. The germline CDR1 and CDR2 sequences are LGHNT and FRNRAP. For the CDR3, the DNA is TGTGCTAGTGGTTTGCCCGGACAGGGGCGCTACAATGAGCAGTTCTTC. Its protein product is CASGLPGQGRYNEQFF.

J is TRBJ2-3 and V is TRBV5-1; D perhaps matches TRBD2 (5 bases). Trimming removed 6 bases from V and 4 bases from J, with 15 bases in between. Per germline, CDR1 SGHRS and CDR2 YFSETQ. There are 14 residues in the CDR3. The CDR3 region is CASKGNLAPDTQYF. In DNA, the CDR3 is TGCGCCAGCAAGGGCAACCTAGCCCCAGATACGCAGTATTTT.

This chain connects TRBV30 to TRBJ1-2; 8 bases map to TRBD1. The V gene's germline CDR1 is GTSNPN and CDR2 SVGIG (reference sequence). The CDR3 has 15 amino acids. V shed 4 bases, J shed 5 bases, and the junction held 12 bases outside the gene matches. The CDR3 is CAWNSYTGGGYGYTF. CDR3 bases: TGTGCCTGGAATAGTTATACAGGGGGGGGGTATGGCTACACCTTC.

The V call is TRBV13, the J call TRBJ2-1; 7 nucleotides line up with TRBD2. Germline values: CDR1 PRHDT, CDR2 FYEKMQ (reference sequence). The trim removed 1 base at V and 4 bases at J, leaving 7 bases unmatched. The length of the CDR3 is 16 residues. The CDR3 nucleotides read TGTGCCAGCAGCTTAGTTTCGCTAGCGGCATACAATGAGCAGTTCTTC. Protein sequence: CASSLVSLAAYNEQFF.

This clone was observed a few times. The genes are TRBV4-1 and TRBJ2-7, with a tentative D call TRBD1 (6 bases). Germline-derived CDR1 and CDR2 are MGHRA and YSYEKL. The V end was cut by 1 base, the J end by 3 bases, with 10 bases between. CDR3 length: 14 amino acids. CDR3 DNA: TGCGCCAGCAGCCAAGGTGGGACATACTACGAGCAGTACTTC. Translation: CASSQGGTYYEQYF.

The chain recombines TRBV5-1 with TRBJ2-3; possible D gene TRBD2, 5 bases. The germline gives CDR1 SGHRS, CDR2 YFSETQ. Trimming stripped 2 bases from V and 7 bases from J, with 17 bases between. This CDR3 is built from 15 residues. The CDR3 DNA sequence: TGCGCCAGCAGCTTAGAGACTACAAACCTTAATACGCAGTATTTT. It translates to CASSLETTNLNTQYF.

This chain uses TRBV7-8 with TRBJ2-6; perhaps TRBD1 as D (6 bases). Germline values: CDR1 SGHVS, CDR2 FQNEAQ. Trimming took 4 bases from V and 0 from J, leaving 10 bases between them. CDR3 length: 16 amino acids. The CDR3 DNA is TGTGCCAGCAGCTCCGCAGGGGTCTCTGGGGCCAACGTCCTGACTTTC. Its protein product is CASSSAGVSGANVLTF.

The chain recombines TRBV4-2 with TRBJ2-5, with D tentatively TRBD1 (6 bases). The CDR3 contains 14 residues. Trimming stripped 4 bases from V and 9 bases from J, with 18 bases between. Germline V lookup: CDR1 LGHNA, CDR2 YNFKEQ. For the CDR3, the DNA is TGTGCCAGCAGCCGCCGGGACACCAGTGGAGCCCAGTACTTC. It specifies CASSRRDTSGAQYF.

V gene TRBV5-6 combines with J gene TRBJ2-2; possible D gene TRBD2, 6 bases. With 2 bases removed from V and 0 bases from J, the gap between germline ends came to 14 bases. The CDR3 is 17 amino acids. In germline, CDR1 is SGHDT, CDR2 YYEEEE. DNA for the CDR3: TGTGCCAGCAGCTTAATTAGCGGAAAAGCGAACACCGGGGAGCTGTTTTTT. It codes for CASSLISGKANTGELFF.

The V and J genes are TRBV6-5 and TRBJ2-7; D perhaps matches TRBD2 (6 bases). This CDR3 contains 14 residues. The V end was cut by 2 bases, the J end by 2 bases, with 10 bases between. CDR1 is MNHEY, CDR2 SVGAGI, per germline. CDR3 protein: CASSYAGTPYEQYF. CDR3 nucleotide sequence: TGTGCCAGCAGTTACGCGGGAACTCCCTACGAGCAGTACTTC.

The V gene is TRBV5-1, the J gene TRBJ2-3; 8 bases agree with TRBD1. V lost 4 bases, J lost 4 bases, and 5 bases stayed unmatched. This CDR3 is 14 amino acids long. CDR1 and CDR2 (germline): SGHRS, YFSETQ. The CDR3 reads CASSPSTGADTQYF. The CDR3, as DNA: TGCGCCAGCAGCCCCTCGACAGGGGCAGATACGCAGTATTTT.

The rearrangement links TRBV10-1 to TRBJ2-1, with D hard to call. The CDR3 is 13 amino acids. Looked up from germline, CDR1 is WNHNN and CDR2 is SYGVQD (reference sequence). V dropped 6 bases and J dropped 2 bases, with 8 bases sitting between them. The CDR3 DNA reads TGCGCCAGCAGCCCAACAGCCTACAATGAGCAGTTCTTC. Encoded protein: CASSPTAYNEQFF.

The chain combines TRBV2 with TRBJ2-1; 8 bases fit TRBD1. V lost 5 bases and J lost 9; bases outside the gene matches: 3. The germline gives CDR1 SNHLY, CDR2 FYNNEI. There are 12 residues in the CDR3. In DNA, the CDR3 is TGTGCCAGCAGTACGGACAGGGTTGAGCAGTTCTTC. Amino acid sequence: CASSTDRVEQFF. Variable domain in full (rest from reference TRBV2 and TRBJ2-1): EPEVTQTPSHQVTQMGQEVILRCVPISNHLYFYWYRQILGQKVEFLVSFYNNEISEKSEIFDDQFSVERPDGSNFTLKIRSTKLEDSAMYFCASSTDRVEQFFGPGTRLTVL.

On this clone: This CDR3 is also generated by other DNA sequences in the sample. The chain uses TRBV27 and TRBJ1-3; tentative D call: TRBD1 (5 bases). CDR3 size: 15 residues. Trimming shortened V by 3 bases and J by 0 bases, and 9 bases separated the two germline ends. Germline lookup yields CDR1 MNHEY and CDR2 SMNVEV (reference sequence). The CDR3 protein is CASSFQGNSGNTIYF. In DNA form, the CDR3 reads TGTGCCAGCAGTTTTCAGGGAAACTCTGGAAACACCATATATTTT.

The rearrangement uses TRBV7-3 and TRBJ2-1; 8 nucleotides align to TRBD2. The CDR3 contains 15 residues. The V and J ends lost 0 bases and 10 bases, in that order; junction bases with no gene match: 8. Germline V gene lookup returns CDR1 SGHTA and CDR2 FQGTGA. The CDR3 loop is CASSLTGTRGSEQFF. The CDR3 DNA reads as TGTGCCAGCAGCTTAACCGGGACTAGGGGGTCCGAGCAGTTCTTC.

The chain has TRBV14 and TRBJ2-7, with TRBD2 matching 12 bases. CDR1 SGHDN and CDR2 FVKESK come from the germline V gene. This CDR3 has 15 amino acids. After removal of 3 bases from V and 2 bases from J, the junction contained 2 bases not matched to a gene. CDR3 sequence: CASSQGLAGTYEQYF. CDR3 nucleotide sequence: TGTGCCAGCAGCCAGGGACTAGCGGGCACCTACGAGCAGTACTTC.

This rearrangement joins TRBV11-2 to TRBJ2-1, with a weak D call TRBD2 (6 bases). Trimming took off 1 base at V and 7 bases at J, with 11 bases between the two ends. The CDR3 has 14 residues. The germline V gene encodes CDR1 SGHAT and CDR2 FQNNGV. As DNA, the CDR3 is TGTGCCAGCAGCTTAGCCCGGGAGCAGAATGAGCAGTTCTTC. It is translated as CASSLAREQNEQFF. The full variable domain, with the rest looked up from reference TRBV11-2 and TRBJ2-1, is EAGVAQSPRYKIIEKRQSVAFWCNPISGHATLYWYQQILGQGPKLLIQFQNNGVVDDSQLPKDRFSAERLKGVDSTLKIQPAKLEDSAVYLCASSLAREQNEQFFGPGTRLTVL.

The rearrangement links TRBV4-1 to TRBJ2-3; no firm D call. This CDR3 contains 16 residues. V shed 0 bases and J shed 6 bases, with 16 bases lying between them. Germline values: CDR1 MGHRA, CDR2 YSYEKL. The CDR3 sequence is CASSQDTRTPTDTQYF. CDR3 nucleotides: TGCGCCAGCAGCCAAGACACGAGAACTCCCACGGATACGCAGTATTTT.

The V and J genes are TRBV5-1 and TRBJ1-1; a possible D gene is TRBD1 (6 bases). The V gene's germline CDR1 is SGHRS and CDR2 YFSETQ. This CDR3 is 17 amino acids long. V dropped 2 bases and J dropped 3 bases, with 20 bases sitting between them. The CDR3 here is CASSFGQLLYRDTEAFF. In DNA, the CDR3 is TGCGCCAGCAGCTTCGGACAGTTACTCTATAGGGACACTGAAGCTTTCTTT.